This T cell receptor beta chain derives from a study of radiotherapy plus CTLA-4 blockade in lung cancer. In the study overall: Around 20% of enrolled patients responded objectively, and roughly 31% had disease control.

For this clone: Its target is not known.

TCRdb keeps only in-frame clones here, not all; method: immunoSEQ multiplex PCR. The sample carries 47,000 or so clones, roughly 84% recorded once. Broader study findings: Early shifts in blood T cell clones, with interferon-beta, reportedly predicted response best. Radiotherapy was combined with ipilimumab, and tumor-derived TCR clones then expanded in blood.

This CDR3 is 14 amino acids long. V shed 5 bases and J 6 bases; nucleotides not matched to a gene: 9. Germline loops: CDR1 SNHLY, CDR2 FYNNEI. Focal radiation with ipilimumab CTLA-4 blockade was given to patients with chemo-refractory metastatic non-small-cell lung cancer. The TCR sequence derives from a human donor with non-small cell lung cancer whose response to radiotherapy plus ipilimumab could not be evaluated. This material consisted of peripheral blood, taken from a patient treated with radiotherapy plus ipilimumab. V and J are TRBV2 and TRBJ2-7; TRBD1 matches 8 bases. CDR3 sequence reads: CASSPDRGFSEQYF. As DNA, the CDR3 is TGTGCCAGCAGTCCCGACAGGGGCTTTTCCGAGCAGTACTTC.